The 8 T cell receptor beta chains listed next were all sequenced from one sample in a study of cytomegalovirus exposure and HLA in healthy donors (dated by TCRdb to the late 2010s). The library was made by the immunoSEQ multiplex PCR assay. For the multiplex PCR, a mixture combining 60 forward primers for TCR Vbeta segments and 13 reverse primers for TCR Jbeta segments was used. Not all clones reach the TCRdb copy of this immuneACCESS table, which keeps in-frame sequences only. Checked studies attribute under half of the gap to unresolved V genes and leave the rest unexplained. This sample lists 170,000 or so clones; 77% were detected once. The ten largest clones capture around 1.5% of the sample. The sample was PBMCs. The receptors stem from a woman in her thirties in good health and CMV-seropositive.

DNA for the CDR3: TGTGCCACCAGGGAAGGGGACAGAGAGACCCAGTACTTC. Residues: CATREGDRETQYF. The V call is TRBV10-3, the J call TRBJ2-5; 7 nucleotides line up with TRBD1. The CDR3 consists of 13 residues. Germline values: CDR1 ENHRY, CDR2 SYGVKD. The V and J ends lost 10 bases and 4 bases, in that order; junction bases with no gene match: 9.

This chain joins TRBV15 and TRBJ1-2; TRBD1 agrees at 10 bases. The V and J ends lost 5 bases and 7 bases, in that order; junction bases with no gene match: 19. From germline, CDR1 is LNHNV and CDR2 YYDKDF (reference sequence). The CDR3 has 18 residues. CDR3 protein: CATSQHGWGPTGGSGYTF. As DNA, the CDR3 is TGTGCCACCAGCCAACACGGGTGGGGACCGACAGGGGGCTCTGGCTACACCTTC.

The rearrangement joins TRBV5-1 to TRBJ2-1, with TRBD2 matching 10 bases. Germline CDR1 SGHRS, CDR2 YFSETQ. This CDR3 contains 15 residues. V shed 0 bases, J shed 9 bases, and the junction held 6 bases outside the gene matches. The CDR3 DNA reads as TGCGCCAGCAGCTTGGAAAGCGGGAGGGCCGGTGAGCAGTTCTTC. Protein product: CASSLESGRAGEQFF.

Only a few counts were recorded for this clone. The V gene is TRBV6-5, the J gene TRBJ2-7; TRBD1 matches at 7 bases. Germline CDR1 MNHEY, CDR2 SVGAGI. There are 14 residues in the CDR3. After removal of 0 bases from V and 7 bases from J, the junction contained 6 bases not matched to a gene. The CDR3 region is CASSYSGGPKEQYF. DNA of the CDR3: TGTGCCAGCAGTTACTCAGGGGGCCCGAAGGAGCAGTACTTC.

This chain uses TRBV27 with TRBJ2-7, with D possibly being TRBD2 (5 bases). The CDR3 covers 18 residues. Trimming removed 2 bases from V and 6 bases from J, with 26 bases in between. Germline CDR1 and CDR2: MNHEY and SMNVEV (reference sequence). CDR3 residues: CASSLQIAPRDEVGEQYF. CDR3 bases: TGTGCCAGCAGTTTACAAATCGCCCCCCGGGATGAGGTCGGCGAGCAGTACTTC.

This clone appeared once. This sample also contains other DNA sequences that code for the same CDR3. This chain uses TRBV6-5 with TRBJ2-7, with D perhaps matching TRBD2 (5 bases). V was clipped by 6 bases and J by 3 bases, with 18 bases between them. The length of the CDR3 is 15 residues. Germline lookup yields CDR1 MNHEY and CDR2 SVGAGI. The chain's CDR3 is CASSRDGGRFYEQYF. CDR3 nucleotides: TGTGCCAGCAGCCGCGACGGAGGACGATTCTACGAGCAGTACTTC.

This clone was found a few times. The chain recombines TRBV5-1 with TRBJ2-7, with 7 nucleotides matching TRBD2. Trimming removed 0 bases from V and 0 bases from J; junction bases left unmatched: 3. This CDR3 is built from 15 residues. CDR1 SGHRS and CDR2 YFSETQ come from the germline V gene. CDR3 sequence reads: CASSLGGSPSYEQYF. The CDR3 nucleotides are TGCGCCAGCAGCTTGGGCGGGAGTCCCTCCTACGAGCAGTACTTC.

This chain uses TRBV6-5 with TRBJ2-3; 9 bases line up with TRBD2. CDR1 is MNHEY, CDR2 SVGAGI, per germline. There are 15 residues in the CDR3. The V gene end was trimmed by 10 bases and the J gene end by 0 bases; junction bases not matched to a gene: 8. The CDR3, as DNA: TGTGCCACGTCCCGAGGACTAGCGAGCACAGATACGCAGTATTTT. This gives the protein CATSRGLASTDTQYF.